This is a list of T cell receptor beta chains from one sample in a study of siplizumab effects on memory and regulatory T cells. TCRdb's copy holds only in-frame clones and misses some; the assay was immunoSEQ multiplex PCR. This sample has under 110,000 clones, with around nine tenths found just once. Sequencing input: non-Treg CD4+ T cells sorted from blood. The receptor set was obtained from a human donor in good health. Both conserved end residues are part of each CDR3. Fields, in order: D gene, V gene, clone size, J gene, CDR3 DNA, CDR3 protein. The D gene is left open where the match is weak. Part of the rows lack a size; the others show once, few, many or a class for expanded clones.

TRBD2,TRBV5-6,.,TRBJ2-3,TGTGCCAGCAGCTTGGCCGGCGGTAGCGGGAGACTCACAGATACGCAGTATTTT,CASSLAGGSGRLTDTQYF
.,TRBV11-3,.,TRBJ2-7,TGTGCCAGCAGCTCTCACAGCGGACGCAGATCCTACGAGCAGTACTTC,CASSSHSGRRSYEQYF
TRBD1,TRBV28,once,TRBJ1-4,TGTGCCAGCAGTTGGGGACAGCAAAAACTGTTTTTT,CASSWGQQKLFF
.,TRBV19,.,TRBJ1-5,TGTGCCAGTACCCTTAATCGGGGGGTAACCCAGCCCCAGCATTTT,CASTLNRGVTQPQHF
TRBD2,TRBV19,.,TRBJ2-5,TGTGCCAGTAACAGAGGGGGACTAGCGGGAGGGAAAGAGACCCAGTACTTC,CASNRGGLAGGKETQYF
TRBD2,TRBV6-4,.,TRBJ2-1,TGTGCCAGCAGTCGACTAGCGGACAATGAGCAGTTCTTC,CASSRLADNEQFF
.,TRBV28,once,TRBJ2-7,TGTGCCAGCAGTTTAACGGGTCGGGGCTACGAGCAGTACTTC,CASSLTGRGYEQYF
.,TRBV19,.,TRBJ2-1,TGTGCCAGTAGTATTGGGGCTAGTCACAATGAGCAGTTCTTC,CASSIGASHNEQFF
TRBD2,TRBV2,.,TRBJ2-1,TGTGCCAGCAGACTAGCGGGAGATGAGCAGTTCTTC,CASRLAGDEQFF
.,TRBV7-2,once,TRBJ2-1,TGTGCCAGCAGCTTAGAAATCCTACCCACGGATGAGCAGTTCTTC,CASSLEILPTDEQFF
.,TRBV5-4,.,TRBJ2-3,TGTGCCAGCAGCTTGGTGAGCGGGAGCACAGATACGCAGTATTTT,CASSLVSGSTDTQYF
TRBD1,TRBV25-1,.,TRBJ1-1,TGTGCCAGCAGTGAATCGGGGTGGGGACAGGGAGCTTTCTTT,CASSESGWGQGAFF
.,TRBV18,few,TRBJ1-1,TGTGCCAGCTCACCCCAGGGCGGCAACACTGAAGCTTTCTTT,CASSPQGGNTEAFF
.,TRBV12-5,.,TRBJ1-1,TGTGCTAGTGCTCCTCCCCGTGGGGTCACTGAAGCTTTCTTT,CASAPPRGVTEAFF
TRBD1,TRBV28,.,TRBJ1-3,TGTGCCAGCAGAGGACAGGGGATCGGAAACACCATATATTTT,CASRGQGIGNTIYF
.,TRBV19,once,TRBJ1-1,TGTGCCAGTTCGGACAGTCCCGTAGTCACTGAAGCTTTCTTT,CASSDSPVVTEAFF
.,TRBV7-9,.,TRBJ2-7,TGTGCCAGCAGCTTAGAGGGGGGCGAGCAGTACTTC,CASSLEGGEQYF
TRBD1,TRBV19,once,TRBJ1-2,TGTGCCAGTAGTCCGACAGACAGGGGAGCTAACTATGGCTACACCTTC,CASSPTDRGANYGYTF
.,TRBV5-1,.,TRBJ2-1,TGCGCCAGCAGCTCGAACAGGGTCCGGGAGCAGTTCTTC,CASSSNRVREQFF
TRBD1,TRBV23-1,.,TRBJ1-2,TGCGCCAGCAGTCTCACGGGACAGGGTGACTATGGCTACACCTTC,CASSLTGQGDYGYTF
.,TRBV19,.,TRBJ1-5,TGTGCCAGTAGTATAGATCCCCGGGGGCGATATAGCAATCAGCCCCAGCATTTT,CASSIDPRGRYSNQPQHF
.,TRBV4-1,.,TRBJ2-4,TGCGCCAGCAGCCAAGACCCAGCGGCAAACATTCAGTACTTC,CASSQDPAANIQYF
.,TRBV29-1,.,TRBJ1-1,TGCAGCGTTGAGTCCGGGAGAGCTGAAGCTTTCTTT,CSVESGRAEAFF
.,TRBV5-1,.,TRBJ2-3,TGCGCCAGCAGCTTGGAGGATACGCAGTATTTT,CASSLEDTQYF
.,TRBV30,.,TRBJ1-4,TGTGCCTGGTCCGTGAGCGCGCTTAATGAAAAACTGTTTTTT,CAWSVSALNEKLFF
TRBD1,TRBV5-6,.,TRBJ1-1,TGTGCCAGCAGCGGGGGGACAGGGCTAAGCGCTTTCTTT,CASSGGTGLSAFF
.,TRBV10-2,.,TRBJ2-2,TGCGCCAGCAGTGAGTATCGACTAGCGAACACCGGGGAGCTGTTTTTT,CASSEYRLANTGELFF
.,TRBV30,.,TRBJ2-5,TGTGCCTGGAGTCGGTCCGACCAAGAGACCCAGTACTTC,CAWSRSDQETQYF
.,TRBV7-2,.,TRBJ2-1,TGTGCCAGCAGCTTTTACGGGACCTCCTACAATGAGCAGTTCTTC,CASSFYGTSYNEQFF
TRBD2,TRBV11-1,.,TRBJ2-2,TGTGCCAGCAGCTTATTTCCTGCGGGAGGGGGCACCGGGGAGCTGTTTTTT,CASSLFPAGGGTGELFF
TRBD2,TRBV7-8,.,TRBJ2-3,TGTGCCAGCAGCTTAGCATTAGCGGGAGGGACTAGCACAGATACGCAGTATTTT,CASSLALAGGTSTDTQYF
.,TRBV9,.,TRBJ2-7,TGTGCCAGCAGCGTAGCTACGGGACTTTCAAGGGACGAGCAGTACTTC,CASSVATGLSRDEQYF
TRBD2,TRBV28,.,TRBJ2-5,TGTGCCAGCAGTTTAGCGGGGGGAGGTGGGGAGACCCAGTACTTC,CASSLAGGGGETQYF
TRBD1,TRBV6-1,.,TRBJ2-7,TGTGCCAGCAGTAGGACAGGTTACTACGAGCAGTACTTC,CASSRTGYYEQYF
TRBD1,TRBV29-1,.,TRBJ2-7,TGCAGCGCGGGACAGGGCTCCTACGAGCAGTACTTC,CSAGQGSYEQYF
TRBD1,TRBV29-1,.,TRBJ2-3,TGCAGCGTTGAAGCCCCCACAGGGGTTGCAGATACGCAGTATTTT,CSVEAPTGVADTQYF
.,TRBV28,.,TRBJ1-4,TGTGCCAGCAGCCTCGATCCTAATGAAAAACTGTTTTTT,CASSLDPNEKLFF
TRBD1,TRBV4-3,few,TRBJ1-5,TGCGCCAGCAGCCAAGGGTCAGGGGGCAGTCAGCCCCAGCATTTT,CASSQGSGGSQPQHF
.,TRBV11-3,.,TRBJ1-1,TGTGCCAGCAAGGACACGATGAACACTGAAGCTTTCTTT,CASKDTMNTEAFF
TRBD2,TRBV9,.,TRBJ2-2,TGTGCCAGCAGCGTAGAGCTGGGACTAGCGGGAGTAGGGTTCGCCGGGGAGCTGTTTTTT,CASSVELGLAGVGFAGELFF
.,TRBV7-2,once,TRBJ1-5,TGTGCCAGCAGCTTAGCGGCAGGGAAGTATCAGCCCCAGCATTTT,CASSLAAGKYQPQHF
TRBD2,TRBV5-4,.,TRBJ2-1,TGTGCCAGCAACCTAGGAGCGGGAGTAGGGAATGAGCAGTTCTTC,CASNLGAGVGNEQFF
.,TRBV6-1,.,TRBJ2-7,TGTGCCAGCAGTGAAGCTCGACCAGGGACCCACGAGCAGTACTTC,CASSEARPGTHEQYF
.,TRBV18,.,TRBJ2-2,TGTGCCAGCTCACCGGGACTTTCTGAGGGGGAGCTGTTTTTT,CASSPGLSEGELFF
.,TRBV4-1,.,TRBJ1-2,TGCGCCAGCAGCCCGACAGTTAACTATGGCTACACCTTC,CASSPTVNYGYTF
.,TRBV30,.,TRBJ2-3,TGTGCCTCCGGGCGTGAGTATTTT,CASGREYF
.,TRBV30,.,TRBJ1-1,TGTGCCTGGACCCCCGGAATAAACACTGAAGCTTTCTTT,CAWTPGINTEAFF
.,TRBV9,.,TRBJ1-4,TGTGCCAGCAGCGTAGCCAGGGGTGGAACTAATGAAAAACTGTTTTTT,CASSVARGGTNEKLFF
TRBD2,TRBV7-7,.,TRBJ2-5,TGTGCTAGCAGCTTAGGCGGACTAGCGGGAGAAGAGACCCAGTACTTC,CASSLGGLAGEETQYF
.,TRBV2,.,TRBJ1-2,TGTGCCAGCACCAGGGGCTCCTATGGCTACACCTTC,CASTRGSYGYTF
TRBD1,TRBV11-3,.,TRBJ2-1,TGTGCCAGCAGCCCCAGGACAGGGGGCAGGGATGAGCAGTTCTTC,CASSPRTGGRDEQFF
TRBD1,TRBV23-1,.,TRBJ2-5,TGCGCCAGCAGTCAATCCTGGGACAGGGGCCTCAAACAAGAGACCCAGTACTTC,CASSQSWDRGLKQETQYF
.,TRBV2,.,TRBJ2-1,TGTGCCAGCCGGGCGGATAACAATGAGCAGTTCTTC,CASRADNNEQFF
TRBD1,TRBV7-9,.,TRBJ1-2,TGTGCCAGCAGCCAGTCTCGGACAGGGGGTACGGGCTACACCTTC,CASSQSRTGGTGYTF
.,TRBV7-9,.,TRBJ1-1,TGTGCCAGCAGCCCCCAACATAGAGAAGCTTTCTTT,CASSPQHREAFF